A selection of T cell receptor beta chains follows, all from one sample in a study of blood T cells in healthy people across ages. TCRdb itself ran the 5' RACE reads through MiXCR, one entry per CDR3 protein. The table lists 1.5 million to 2 million distinct CDR3 sequences, approximately 32% of them singletons. Sequencing was carried out using blood. The source of these receptors is a woman aged 25 to 39 in good health. CDR3s include the opening cysteine and the closing phenylalanine or tryptophan. The order of the fields is D gene, J gene, V gene, clone size, CDR3 DNA, CDR3 protein. The D gene is left open where the match is weak. Expanded clones get a size class; other rows say once, few or many, or leave the size out.

d_call: .
j_call: TRBJ1-2
v_call: TRBV9
clone_size: .
cdr3_nt: TGTGCCAGCAGCGTAGACTACAGGGTCGCGAACTATGGCTACACCTTC
cdr3_aa: CASSVDYRVANYGYTF

d_call: TRBD1
j_call: TRBJ2-7
v_call: TRBV4-1
clone_size: few
cdr3_nt: TGCGCCAGCAGCCAAGATGATTTATTTGGGACAGGGGGCATCTACGAGCAGTACTTC
cdr3_aa: CASSQDDLFGTGGIYEQYF

d_call: TRBD2
j_call: TRBJ2-7
v_call: TRBV15
clone_size: many
cdr3_nt: TGTGCCACCAGCACCGGACTAGCGGGAGAAGGATACGAGCAGTACTTC
cdr3_aa: CATSTGLAGEGYEQYF

d_call: TRBD1
j_call: TRBJ1-4
v_call: TRBV7-9
clone_size: .
cdr3_nt: TGTGCCAGCAGCCGAAGGGACAGTCCTAATGAAAAACTGTTTTTT
cdr3_aa: CASSRRDSPNEKLFF

d_call: TRBD1
j_call: TRBJ2-7
v_call: TRBV5-1
clone_size: few
cdr3_nt: TGCGCCAGCAGCTTGGAAGGACAGGTGGGGGCCTACGAGCAGTACTTC
cdr3_aa: CASSLEGQVGAYEQYF

d_call: .
j_call: TRBJ1-2
v_call: TRBV12-3/TRBV12-4
clone_size: .
cdr3_nt: TGTGCCAGCGGACCTGGGCAGGATGGCTACACCTTC
cdr3_aa: CASGPGQDGYTF

d_call: .
j_call: TRBJ1-2
v_call: TRBV12-3/TRBV12-4
clone_size: few
cdr3_nt: TGTGCCAGCAGTTTAGTACAGTCTTATGGCTACACCTTC
cdr3_aa: CASSLVQSYGYTF

d_call: .
j_call: TRBJ2-3
v_call: TRBV20-1
clone_size: .
cdr3_nt: TGCAGTGCTAGGGACATCCGGGCGGATACGCAGTATTTT
cdr3_aa: CSARDIRADTQYF

d_call: TRBD2
j_call: TRBJ2-1
v_call: TRBV7-9
clone_size: .
cdr3_nt: TGTGCCAGCAGCTCAGACCCCGGACTAGCGGGAGGGTCCTACAATGAGCAGTTCTTC
cdr3_aa: CASSSDPGLAGGSYNEQFF

d_call: TRBD1
j_call: TRBJ1-1
v_call: TRBV18
clone_size: few
cdr3_nt: TGTGCCAGCTCACCCAGTGCCGGGACAGGGGTCGCTTTCTTT
cdr3_aa: CASSPSAGTGVAFF

d_call: .
j_call: TRBJ2-4
v_call: TRBV20-1
clone_size: .
cdr3_nt: TGCAGTGCTAGAGCGGTAGGGGAGGATGGCAAAAACATTCAGTACTTC
cdr3_aa: CSARAVGEDGKNIQYF

d_call: .
j_call: TRBJ2-7
v_call: TRBV10-3
clone_size: few
cdr3_nt: TGTGCCAGCAAGGGCAGTCCTTGGGAGCAGTACTTC
cdr3_aa: CASKGSPWEQYF

d_call: .
j_call: TRBJ2-1
v_call: TRBV20-1
clone_size: .
cdr3_nt: TGCAGTGCTAGGGGGATTACCTACAATGAGCAGTTCTTC
cdr3_aa: CSARGITYNEQFF

d_call: .
j_call: TRBJ1-1
v_call: TRBV7-2
clone_size: .
cdr3_nt: TGTGCCAGCAGCTTAGAAGGGCCAGGAGCTTTCTTT
cdr3_aa: CASSLEGPGAFF

d_call: .
j_call: TRBJ2-5
v_call: TRBV6-6
clone_size: .
cdr3_nt: TGTGCCAGCAGTTACTGGTCTGAAAAGACCCAGTACTTC
cdr3_aa: CASSYWSEKTQYF

d_call: .
j_call: TRBJ2-7
v_call: TRBV2
clone_size: .
cdr3_nt: TGTGCCAGCAGCGGAAGACAGGAGGAAGGGCCCTACGAGCAGTACTTC
cdr3_aa: CASSGRQEEGPYEQYF

d_call: TRBD1
j_call: TRBJ1-1
v_call: TRBV20-1
clone_size: few
cdr3_nt: TGCAGTGCTGGACAGGGGGCGATCACTGAAGCTTTCTTT
cdr3_aa: CSAGQGAITEAFF

d_call: TRBD1
j_call: TRBJ1-2
v_call: TRBV4-2
clone_size: .
cdr3_nt: TGTGCCAGCAGCTTAGCCCCCGGGACAGGGTATGGCTACACCTTC
cdr3_aa: CASSLAPGTGYGYTF

d_call: .
j_call: TRBJ2-3
v_call: TRBV24-1
clone_size: .
cdr3_nt: TGTGCCACAGGCACGCCGTCAGATACGCAGTATTTT
cdr3_aa: CATGTPSDTQYF

d_call: .
j_call: TRBJ1-1
v_call: TRBV20-1
clone_size: .
cdr3_nt: TGCAGTGGGGTCGGGGGGAACACTGAAGCTTTCTTT
cdr3_aa: CSGVGGNTEAFF

d_call: .
j_call: TRBJ2-7
v_call: TRBV7-6
clone_size: .
cdr3_nt: TGTGCCAGCAGCCAAAGCGCAGGGGAGCAGTACTTC
cdr3_aa: CASSQSAGEQYF

d_call: TRBD2
j_call: TRBJ2-3
v_call: TRBV5-6
clone_size: many
cdr3_nt: TGTGCCAGCTCCACTAGCGGGAGAGGCGCAGATACGCAGTATTTT
cdr3_aa: CASSTSGRGADTQYF

d_call: .
j_call: TRBJ2-5
v_call: TRBV5-6
clone_size: few
cdr3_nt: TGTGCCAGCAGCGGGTATCCGGGCTGGGGTCCGACCCAGTACTTC
cdr3_aa: CASSGYPGWGPTQYF

d_call: .
j_call: TRBJ2-3
v_call: TRBV28
clone_size: few
cdr3_nt: TGTGCCAGCAGCCGGATGGGCGGACTTAGCACAGATACGCAGTATTTT
cdr3_aa: CASSRMGGLSTDTQYF

d_call: TRBD2
j_call: TRBJ2-5
v_call: TRBV12-3/TRBV12-4
clone_size: .
cdr3_nt: TGTGCCAGCACTACTAGCGGGGGGTACCAAGAGACCCAGTACTTC
cdr3_aa: CASTTSGGYQETQYF

d_call: .
j_call: TRBJ2-7
v_call: TRBV21-1
clone_size: few
cdr3_nt: TGTGCCAGCAGCAAAGCCCAGTCTTACGAGCAGTACTTC
cdr3_aa: CASSKAQSYEQYF

d_call: TRBD1
j_call: TRBJ2-7
v_call: TRBV6-5
clone_size: .
cdr3_nt: TGTGCCAGCAGCTTAACAGGGGTTAGCTCCTACGAGCAGTACTTC
cdr3_aa: CASSLTGVSSYEQYF

d_call: .
j_call: TRBJ2-7
v_call: TRBV20-1
clone_size: few
cdr3_nt: TGCAGTGCTAGAGATCTGGGCCGAGGCTACGAGCAGTACTTC
cdr3_aa: CSARDLGRGYEQYF

d_call: .
j_call: TRBJ1-6
v_call: TRBV28
clone_size: .
cdr3_nt: TGTGCCAGCAGTCTCGACGGGTATTCACCCCTCCACTTT
cdr3_aa: CASSLDGYSPLHF

d_call: .
j_call: TRBJ2-3
v_call: TRBV10-2
clone_size: many
cdr3_nt: TGCGCCAGCAGTGAGTCAGGGGGGACAGATACGCAGTATTTT
cdr3_aa: CASSESGGTDTQYF

d_call: TRBD1
j_call: TRBJ1-1
v_call: TRBV6-1
clone_size: .
cdr3_nt: TGTGCCAGCAGTGTGTCCGGGACAGGGATCACTGAAGCTTTCTTT
cdr3_aa: CASSVSGTGITEAFF